This TCR beta chain came from a study of T cell repertoires in cytomegalovirus infection. In the study overall: CMV epitopes in the study were HLA-C-restricted (recently identified) and HLA-B-restricted (well studied). Carrying CMV and the relevant HLA type showed in public TCR beta signatures.

The CDR3 runs to 15 residues. V was trimmed by 1 base and J by 1 base, leaving 7 bases between them. Germline assignment: CDR1 SGHAT and CDR2 FQNNGV. Via MiXCR, TCRdb re-called the reads, giving one row per CDR3 protein. The sample lists about half a million distinct CDR3 sequences, around 35% occurring once. The study's findings and limits: Public TCR beta family frequency separated CMV-and-HLA carriers, including in an independent cohort. Clonotype analysis showed dominance of the ex vivo response by HLA-C-restricted CMV-specific TCR beta clonotypes.

In this sample, this clonotype turned up many times. What it binds is not known. This receptor was taken from a human donor in good health (CMV status not recorded). Some clones in this sample may be carry-over from other donors' samples. The source was cultured PBMCs, collected from culture after CMV antigen stimulation. V gene TRBV11-2 combines with J gene TRBJ2-2, with D hard to call. In nucleotides, the CDR3 is TGTGCCAGCAGCTTAGTTCCCGGGAACACCGGGGAGCTGTTTTTT. Its translation is CASSLVPGNTGELFF.